This T cell receptor beta chain appears in the sequencing data of a study of OX40 agonist ivuxolimab in advanced cancers. Study-level results: Circulating CD4+ and CD8+ T cells showed clonal expansion by week 6 at 0.1 to 3.0 mg/kg.

Profiled with immunoSEQ multiplex PCR; TCRdb holds only in-frame clones, not every one. The repertoire includes 70,000 to 95,000 clones, more than 90% of them detected once, and more than 5.5% sits in the top ten. As concerns this clone: Antigen: not known.

The CDR3 length is 13 residues. The V and J ends lost 5 bases and 6 bases, in that order; junction bases with no gene match: 7. From germline, CDR1 is SGDLS and CDR2 YYNGEE. The chain couples TRBV9 to TRBJ1-2, with 7 bases fitting TRBD1. This sequence was found in an adult with an advanced solid tumor such as melanoma, head and neck, liver or kidney cancer. This specimen consisted of CD4+ or CD8+ T cells sorted from blood, obtained in a trial of the OX40 agonist ivuxolimab. CDR3 DNA: TGTGCCAGCAGAGCTACAGGGGTTCATGGCTACACCTTC. It is translated as CASRATGVHGYTF.